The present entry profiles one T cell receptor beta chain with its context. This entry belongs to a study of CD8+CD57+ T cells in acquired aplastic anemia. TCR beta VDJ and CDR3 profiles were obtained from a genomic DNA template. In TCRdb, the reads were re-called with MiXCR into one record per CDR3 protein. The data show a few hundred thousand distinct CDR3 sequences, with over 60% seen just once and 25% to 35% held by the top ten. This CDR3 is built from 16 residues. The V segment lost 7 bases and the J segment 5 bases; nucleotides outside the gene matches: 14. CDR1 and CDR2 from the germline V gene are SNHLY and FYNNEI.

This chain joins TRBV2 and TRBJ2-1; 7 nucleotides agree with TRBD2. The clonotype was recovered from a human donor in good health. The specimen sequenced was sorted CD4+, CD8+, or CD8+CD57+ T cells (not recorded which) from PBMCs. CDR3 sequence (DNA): TGTGCCAGCATCAAAGGGTTTCGGCTAGCGGACAATGAGCAGTTCTTC. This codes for CASIKGFRLADNEQFF.